The clone carrying this T cell receptor beta chain was detected only once. Germline V gene data show CDR1 as MDHEN and CDR2 as SYDVKM. The CDR3 sequence is 15 residues long. The V end lost 6 bases, the J end lost 7 bases, and 21 bases lay between the germline ends. The data belong to a study of blood T cell repertoires in COVID-19. Assay used: immunoSEQ multiplex PCR; TCRdb lists only in-frame clones, some missing. The sample consists of 150,000 or so clones, 82% of them appearing once. The source material was peripheral blood. The chain links TRBV28 to TRBJ1-2; D is ambiguous. The receptor's source is a woman aged 40-49 years with COVID-19, enrolled during active disease. The chain's CDR3 is CASRVWPGFDVGYTF. In DNA form, the CDR3 reads TGTGCCAGCAGAGTTTGGCCGGGGTTTGATGTTGGCTACACCTTC.